The TCR beta chain described here comes from a study of T cells after yellow fever vaccination. Overall study findings and caveats: The presence of abundant clonotypes contaminating from the bulk population was possible in FACS-sorted repertoires.

Using its own MiXCR run on the 5' RACE reads, TCRdb lists one record per CDR3 protein. Of 120,000 to 150,000 distinct CDR3 sequences in the sample, roughly 8.2% were seen once. In this sample, this clonotype turned up many times. Its antigen is still unknown. Trimming left V 3 bases short and J 13 bases short, with 16 bases between. This CDR3 has 12 amino acids. CDR1 and CDR2 from the germline V gene are DFQATT and SNEGSKA (reference sequence). Material: CD4+ T cells sorted from PBMCs, obtained 5 days after the yellow fever booster vaccination. The sequence came from a young man who received the YFV17D yellow fever vaccine. This rearrangement joins TRBV20-1 to TRBJ2-1, with D uncertain. This CDR3 is CSARATGRLQFF. The DNA of the CDR3 is TGCAGTGCTAGGGCTACGGGCCGCCTACAGTTCTTC.